This T cell receptor beta chain was obtained from a study of blood T cell repertoires in COVID-19. Study details: The United States, Italy and Spain supplied acute and convalescent COVID-19 samples. The cDNA or gDNA used as material had been derived from T cells, B-cell-depleted T cells, or PBMCs.

Only one count was recorded for this clone. In the original analysis: Reference gene primer amplification yielded estimated nucleated cell counts. Assay used: immunoSEQ multiplex PCR; TCRdb lists only in-frame clones, some missing. V, J and clone size are taken as reported in that table, and D and trimming were inferred from the DNA itself. The repertoire holds approximately 250,000 clones, with 80% to 90% as singletons. The CDR3 spans 15 residues. In germline, CDR1 is SGHAT, CDR2 FQNNGV. Trimming removed 6 bases at V and 4 bases at J, with 15 bases between. The gene calls are TRBV11-2 and TRBJ2-2; D is undetermined. The specimen sequenced was peripheral blood. The clonotype originates from a man aged 55-75 years with acute or convalescent COVID-19. The CDR3: CASRTLRVRTGELFF. In nucleotides, the CDR3 is TGTGCCAGCAGGACTCTCCGGGTTCGCACCGGGGAGCTGTTTTTT.